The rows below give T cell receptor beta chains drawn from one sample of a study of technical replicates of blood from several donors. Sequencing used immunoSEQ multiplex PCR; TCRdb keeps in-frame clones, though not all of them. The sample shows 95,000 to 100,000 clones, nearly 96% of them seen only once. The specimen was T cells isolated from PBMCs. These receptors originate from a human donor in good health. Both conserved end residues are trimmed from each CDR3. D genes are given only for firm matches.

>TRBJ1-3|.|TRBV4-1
ASSQAGSERNTIY
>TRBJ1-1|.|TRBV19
ASSMSWSGTEAF
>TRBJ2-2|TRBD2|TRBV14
ASSQQGLAGVDTGELF
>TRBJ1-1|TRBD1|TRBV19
ASSTQGSDTEAF
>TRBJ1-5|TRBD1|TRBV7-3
ASSLTGQGNQPQH
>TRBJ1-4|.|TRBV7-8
ASSSRGIALLNINEKLF
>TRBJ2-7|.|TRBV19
ASPQEGWCEQY
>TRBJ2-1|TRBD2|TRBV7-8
ASSPTSGSSDEQF
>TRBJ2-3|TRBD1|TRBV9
ASSPRQGSTDTQY
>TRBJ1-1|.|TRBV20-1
SGTVNTEAF
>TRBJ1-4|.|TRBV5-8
ASSLGAASYSTNEKLF
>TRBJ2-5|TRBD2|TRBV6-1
ASRDLLAGEETQY
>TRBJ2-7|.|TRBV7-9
ASSPRQDGSVQY
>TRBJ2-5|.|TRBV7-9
ASSPPPAGETQY
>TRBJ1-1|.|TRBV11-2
ASSSEPLRDRTEAF
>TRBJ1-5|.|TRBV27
ASSTQTDQPQH
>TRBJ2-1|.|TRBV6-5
ASSPPSYNEQF
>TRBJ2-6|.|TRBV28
ASSLLQSSGANVLT
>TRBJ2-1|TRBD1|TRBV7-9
ASSYGQGASNEQF
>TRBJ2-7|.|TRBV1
TSSQVAVCYEQY
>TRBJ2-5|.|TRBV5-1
ASSLQSEQETQY
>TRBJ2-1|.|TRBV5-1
ASSLVGSGDEQF
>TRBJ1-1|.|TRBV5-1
ASSADGWTEAF
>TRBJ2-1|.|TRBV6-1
ASTEGLYNNEQF
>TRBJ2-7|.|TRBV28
ASSPTGSYEQY
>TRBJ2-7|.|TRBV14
ASSQRQGFSYEQY
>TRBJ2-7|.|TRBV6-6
ASSRSLDRLGEQY
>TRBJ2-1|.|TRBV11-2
ASSLLGGRYNEQF